This TCR beta chain originates from a study of a mutant IDH1 vaccine in newly diagnosed glioma. Overall study: The initiation of vaccination occurred 4-6 weeks after radiotherapy alone, or with temozolomide cycles. Treated patients, approximately 62% male and roughly 40% female, averaged 40.4 years of age. The study's findings and limits: Pseudoprogression seemingly bore no relation to changes in top peripheral T cell clonotypes.

This sample's time point: week 35, safety follow-up. In the vaccine, a single dose held 300 ug of the mutant IDH1 20-mer peptide, along with topical imiquimod. There are 15 residues in the CDR3. Trimming at V came to 0 bases and at J to 7 bases, leaving 7 bases not matched to a gene. CDR1 SGHKS and CDR2 YYEKEE come from the germline V gene (reference sequence). In the case of this clone: No antigen is known for it.

Assay used: immunoSEQ multiplex PCR; TCRdb lists only in-frame clones, some missing. The sample has 60,000 to 75,000 clones; more than 85% are singletons. The receptor comes from a man aged 30-40 years with glioma. The source material was PBMCs, sampled from a glioma patient whose treatment included an IDH1 peptide vaccine. V usage is TRBV5-5 and J usage is TRBJ1-5; 7 bases map to TRBD1. CDR3 DNA: TGTGCCAGCAGCTTGGAGGGGGCGCTCGTCCAGCCCCAGCATTTT. Protein: CASSLEGALVQPQHF. The full variable domain, in which reference TRBV5-5 and TRBJ1-5 provide the parts outside the CDR3, is DAGVTQSPTHLIKTRGQQVTLRCSPISGHKSVSWYQQVLGQGPQFIFQYYEKEERGRGNFPDRFSARQFPNYSSELNVNALLLGDSALYLCASSLEGALVQPQHFGDGTRLSIL.